This TCR beta chain was captured in a study of metastatic and nonmetastatic thyroid tumors (dated by TCRdb to 2018 to 2021). Describing the broader study: Repertoires were compared across peripheral blood and tumor or nodule tissue samples from malignant and benign thyroid patients. Broad study findings and their caveats: TCR beta diversity was reported as significantly higher in malignant tumors than in benign nodules, in both blood and tumor samples.

None of the patients had been given any treatment before thyroid surgery. The study retrospectively analysed patient clinical samples collected from the early 2010s to the late 2010s using T-cell receptor beta sequencing. This clone was observed at least ten times. The antigen it recognizes is unknown. Per-nucleotide qualities are absent, and no much larger clonotype sits a single base away. Within the sample, other DNA sequences also encode this same CDR3. The protocol used for the library was PCR. Sequencing was performed on an Illumina HiSeq 4000. The TCR beta-chain CDR3 region of each patient was profiled by high-throughput sequencing. The authors' pipeline ran thus. Drawing on CDR3 differences between clinicopathological groups, the researchers built a classifier meant to tell apart patients with distant-metastatic papillary thyroid cancer. To measure repertoire diversity the researchers used the Shannon index, while the Morisita-Horn index served to gauge how similar the tumor and blood repertoires were. TCRdb itself trimmed the public reads at Q25 with fastp, ran MiXCR and retained productive beta chains. In this record, the V and J calls reflect TCRdb's handling and not the investigators' own analysis. This sample has 24,000 or so clones in its table, and about 20% of those were observed once. The ten largest clones capture more than 9% of the sample.

The CDR3 measures 15 amino acids from cysteine to phenylalanine. The sequence is cut down to CDR3 DNA, 45 bases in frame from base 1. V and J are truncated by 5 bases and 0 bases respectively, leaving an intervening sequence of 11 bases. Via the germline V gene (reference sequence), CDR1 is SEHNR and CDR2 FQNEAQ. This clonotype was obtained from a female donor with papillary thyroid cancer or a benign thyroid nodule (not recorded which). Some clones in this sample may be carry-over from other donors' samples. The specimen sequenced was tumor tissue. The rearrangement joined TRBV7-9 to TRBJ2-1, with a tentative D call of TRBD1 or TRBD2, each matching 5 bases. The CDR3 region: CASSPGGSSYNEQFF. The DNA sequence is given as TGTGCCAGCAGCCCTGGGGGTAGCTCCTACAATGAGCAGTTCTTC.